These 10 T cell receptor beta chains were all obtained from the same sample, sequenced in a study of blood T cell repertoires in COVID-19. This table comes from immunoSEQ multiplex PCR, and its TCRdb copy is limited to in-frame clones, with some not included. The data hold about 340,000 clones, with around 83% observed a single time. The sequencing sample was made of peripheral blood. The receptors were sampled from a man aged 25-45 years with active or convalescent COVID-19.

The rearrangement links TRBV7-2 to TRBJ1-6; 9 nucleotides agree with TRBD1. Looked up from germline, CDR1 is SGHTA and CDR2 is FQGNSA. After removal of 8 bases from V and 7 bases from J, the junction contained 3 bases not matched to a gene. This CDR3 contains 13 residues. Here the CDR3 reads CASSDRGNSPLHF. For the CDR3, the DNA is TGTGCCAGCTCGGACAGGGGAAATTCACCCCTCCACTTT.

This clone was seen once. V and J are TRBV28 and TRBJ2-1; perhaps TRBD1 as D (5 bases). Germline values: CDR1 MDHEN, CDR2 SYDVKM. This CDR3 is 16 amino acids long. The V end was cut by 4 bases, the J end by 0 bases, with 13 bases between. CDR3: CASSWSRASSYNEQFF. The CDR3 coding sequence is TGTGCCAGCAGTTGGAGCAGGGCAAGCTCCTACAATGAGCAGTTCTTC.

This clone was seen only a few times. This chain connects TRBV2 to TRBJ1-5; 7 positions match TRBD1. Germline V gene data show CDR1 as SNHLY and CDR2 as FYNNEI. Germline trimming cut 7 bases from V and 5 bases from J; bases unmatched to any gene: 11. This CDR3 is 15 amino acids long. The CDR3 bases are TGTGCCAGCAAGACAGGGACATACTTCGATCAGCCCCAGCATTTT. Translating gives CASKTGTYFDQPQHF.

The CDR3 here is CASRPVGGRSYNEQFF. The DNA of the CDR3 is TGTGCCAGCAGACCCGTGGGGGGGCGATCCTACAATGAGCAGTTCTTC. V is TRBV4-2 and J is TRBJ2-1, with TRBD2 as a possible D gene (7 bases). The germline V gene encodes CDR1 LGHNA and CDR2 YNFKEQ. The V and J ends lost 6 bases and 1 base respectively, with 16 bases between them. The CDR3 covers 16 residues.

CDR3 coding DNA: TGTGCCAGCAGTGAGTTTCCAAGCCCCACTGGAAACACCATATATTTT. Translation gives CASSEFPSPTGNTIYF. The V and J genes are TRBV2 and TRBJ1-3; D is unresolved. The germline gives CDR1 SNHLY, CDR2 FYNNEI. V was pared by 3 bases and J by 2 bases, with 14 bases between. This CDR3 has 16 amino acids.

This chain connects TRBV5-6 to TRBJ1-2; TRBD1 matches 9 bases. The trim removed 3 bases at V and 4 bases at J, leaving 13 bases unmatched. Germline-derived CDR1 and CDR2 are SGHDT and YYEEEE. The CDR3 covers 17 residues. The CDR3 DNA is TGTGCCAGCAGCTCCCGGGACAGGGCCGTTTTTGGCTATGGCTACACCTTC. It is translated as CASSSRDRAVFGYGYTF.

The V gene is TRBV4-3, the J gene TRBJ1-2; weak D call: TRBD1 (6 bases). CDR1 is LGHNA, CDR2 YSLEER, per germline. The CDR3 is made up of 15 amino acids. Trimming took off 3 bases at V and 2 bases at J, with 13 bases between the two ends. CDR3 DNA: TGCGCCAGCAGCCATTCGGGGGGCGCAAACTATGGCTACACCTTC. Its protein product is CASSHSGGANYGYTF.

CDR3 sequence (DNA): TGTGCCAGCAGTTTACGAGCAGGGGCTAACTATGGCTACACCTTC. Encoded protein: CASSLRAGANYGYTF. The rearrangement joins TRBV27 to TRBJ1-2, with D maybe TRBD1 (6 bases). This CDR3 spans 15 amino acids. V lost 2 bases to trimming and J lost 0 bases, with 10 bases between them. CDR1 and CDR2 from the germline V gene are MNHEY and SMNVEV (reference sequence).

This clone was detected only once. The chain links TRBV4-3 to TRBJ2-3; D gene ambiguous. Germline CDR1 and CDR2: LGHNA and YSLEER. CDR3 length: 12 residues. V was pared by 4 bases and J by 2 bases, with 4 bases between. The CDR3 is CASSLNTDTQYF. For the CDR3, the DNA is TGCGCCAGCAGCCTTAACACAGATACGCAGTATTTT.

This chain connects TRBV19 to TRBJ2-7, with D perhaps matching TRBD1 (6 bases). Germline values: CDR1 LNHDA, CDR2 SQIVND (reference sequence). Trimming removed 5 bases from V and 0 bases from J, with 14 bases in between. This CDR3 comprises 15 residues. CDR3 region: CASSWGQAFSYEQYF. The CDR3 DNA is TGTGCCAGTAGTTGGGGACAAGCCTTCTCCTACGAGCAGTACTTC.